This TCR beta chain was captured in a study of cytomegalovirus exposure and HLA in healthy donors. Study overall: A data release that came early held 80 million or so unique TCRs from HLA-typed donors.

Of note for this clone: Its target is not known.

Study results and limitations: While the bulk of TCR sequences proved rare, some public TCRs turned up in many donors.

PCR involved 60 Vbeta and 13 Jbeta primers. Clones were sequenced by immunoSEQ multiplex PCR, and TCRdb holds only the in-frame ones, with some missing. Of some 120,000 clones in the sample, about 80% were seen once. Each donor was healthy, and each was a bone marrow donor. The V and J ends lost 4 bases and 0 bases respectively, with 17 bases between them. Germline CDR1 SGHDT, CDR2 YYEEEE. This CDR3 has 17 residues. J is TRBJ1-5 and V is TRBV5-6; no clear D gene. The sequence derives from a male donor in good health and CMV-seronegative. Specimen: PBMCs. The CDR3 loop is CASSHGMGGDSNQPQHF. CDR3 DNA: TGTGCCAGCAGCCACGGGATGGGCGGGGATAGCAATCAGCCCCAGCATTTT.